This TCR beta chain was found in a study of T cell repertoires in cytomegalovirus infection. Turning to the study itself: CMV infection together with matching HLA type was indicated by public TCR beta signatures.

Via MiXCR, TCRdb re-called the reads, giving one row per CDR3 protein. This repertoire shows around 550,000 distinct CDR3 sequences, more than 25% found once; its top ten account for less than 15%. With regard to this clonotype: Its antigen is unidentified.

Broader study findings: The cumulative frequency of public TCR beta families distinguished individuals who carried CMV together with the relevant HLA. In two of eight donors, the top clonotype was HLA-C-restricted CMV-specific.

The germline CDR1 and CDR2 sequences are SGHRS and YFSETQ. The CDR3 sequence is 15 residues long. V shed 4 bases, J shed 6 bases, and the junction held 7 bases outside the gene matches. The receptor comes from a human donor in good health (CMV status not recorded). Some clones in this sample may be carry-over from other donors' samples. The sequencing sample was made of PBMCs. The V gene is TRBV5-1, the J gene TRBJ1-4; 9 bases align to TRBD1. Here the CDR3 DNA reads TGCGCCAGCAGCCCGGGGACAGGGAGGGATGAAAAACTGTTTTTT. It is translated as CASSPGTGRDEKLFF.